The 13 T cell receptor beta chains below all came from one sample that was sequenced in a study of control samples from healthy donors and cancer patients. TCRdb's copy holds only in-frame clones and misses some; the assay was immunoSEQ multiplex PCR. This table has around 100,000 clones, 88% appearing once. Input material: blood. All receptors come from a man aged 30-40 years in good health.

The gene calls are TRBV24-1 and TRBJ2-7; D might be TRBD1 (6 bases). The CDR3 is 13 amino acids. V shed 9 bases and J shed 1 base, with 12 bases lying between them. Germline V CDR1 and CDR2: KGHDR, SFDVKD. As DNA, the CDR3 is TGTGCCACCGGGACACCTACTTCCTACGAGCAGTACTTC. Translation: CATGTPTSYEQYF.

J is TRBJ1-1 and V is TRBV7-2; the D gene is possibly TRBD1 (5 bases). V was clipped by 5 bases and J by 5 bases, with 21 bases between them. The CDR3 contains 16 residues. The germline V gene encodes CDR1 SGHTA and CDR2 FQGNSA. CDR3 DNA sequence: TGTGCCAGCAGCCGGAGGAGCCCCGGGGGGGGGACTGAAGCTTTCTTT. Translating gives CASSRRSPGGGTEAFF. Variable domain in full (rest from reference TRBV7-2 and TRBJ1-1): GAGVSQSPSNKVTEKGKDVELRCDPISGHTALYWYRQSLGQGLEFLIYFQGNSAPDKSGLPSDRFSAERTGGSVSTLTIQRTQQEDSAVYLCASSRRSPGGGTEAFFGQGTRLTVV.

V and J are TRBV6-2 or TRBV6-3 and TRBJ1-5, with D tentatively TRBD1 (6 bases). Trimming removed 4 bases at V and 2 bases at J, with 15 bases between. Germline-derived CDR1 and CDR2 are MNHEY and SVGEGT. The CDR3 is made up of 16 amino acids. The CDR3 coding sequence is TGTGCCAGCAGTTCGCCAAGGGGGGAAGGCAATCAGCCCCAGCATTTT. Translated, it gives CASSSPRGEGNQPQHF.

The chain recombines TRBV4-1 with TRBJ2-1; 9 nucleotides match TRBD1. J was trimmed by 7 bases and V by 2 bases; bases with no gene match: 3. Germline loops: CDR1 MGHRA, CDR2 YSYEKL. This CDR3 has 14 residues. The CDR3: CASSQHRGQNEQFF. The DNA for the CDR3 is TGCGCCAGCAGCCAACACAGGGGGCAAAATGAGCAGTTCTTC.

J is TRBJ1-1 and V is TRBV7-2; D unresolved. CDR1 SGHTA and CDR2 FQGNSA come from the germline V gene. The CDR3 extends over 14 amino acids. V lost 1 base and J lost 7, with 13 bases in between. In nucleotides, the CDR3 is TGTGCCAGCAGCTTAGACCCGGGAGGATATGAAGCTTTCTTT. As protein: CASSLDPGGYEAFF.

This chain connects TRBV27 to TRBJ2-7; 14 bases match TRBD2. With 0 bases clipped from V and 8 bases from J, the junction kept 12 bases outside the gene matches. CDR1 MNHEY and CDR2 SMNVEV come from the germline V gene (reference sequence). There are 18 residues in the CDR3. The CDR3 region is CASSLSIGSGTSGSQQYF. In DNA form, the CDR3 reads TGTGCCAGCAGTTTATCTATCGGATCCGGGACTAGCGGGAGCCAGCAGTACTTC.

Only one count was recorded for this clone. The chain links TRBV7-2 to TRBJ2-7; 8 bases are a match to TRBD2. The junction had 5 bases not matched to a gene; V was cut back by 1 base and J by 0 bases. The CDR3 runs to 16 residues. The germline gives CDR1 SGHTA, CDR2 FQGNSA. Here the CDR3 DNA reads TGTGCCAGCAGCTTAGTATTAGCGGGGTCCTCCTACGAGCAGTACTTC. The encoded protein is CASSLVLAGSSYEQYF.

The chain joins TRBV28 to TRBJ1-5, with D perhaps matching TRBD1 (5 bases). The V gene lost 6 bases and the J gene lost 0 bases, with 15 bases spanning the gap. The CDR3 covers 16 residues. Per the germline V gene, CDR1 is MDHEN and CDR2 is SYDVKM. Here the CDR3 DNA reads TGTGCCAGCAGGGGAGATAGGGGCAATAGCAATCAGCCCCAGCATTTT. Translation: CASRGDRGNSNQPQHF.

This clone was recorded a few times. This chain joins TRBV4-2 and TRBJ1-4; 9 bases map to TRBD1. Germline CDR1 reads LGHNA; CDR2 reads YNFKEQ. There are 17 residues in the CDR3. The trim removed 0 bases at V and 7 bases at J, leaving 9 bases unmatched. CDR3 in DNA: TGTGCCAGCAGCCAAGATGGGTGGACAGGGGTGGGTGAAAAACTGTTTTTT. This gives the protein CASSQDGWTGVGEKLFF.

V is TRBV27 and J is TRBJ2-4; D not certain. Trimming took 5 bases from V and 0 from J, leaving 5 bases between them. The CDR3 runs to 13 residues. Germline CDR1 and CDR2: MNHEY and SMNVEV (reference sequence). Written as DNA, the CDR3 is TGTGCCAGCAGTCTAGAAGCCAAAAACATTCAGTACTTC. Amino acids: CASSLEAKNIQYF.

The V call is TRBV5-1, the J call TRBJ1-1, with a weak D call TRBD1 (6 bases). The CDR3 extends over 17 amino acids. Trimming took 1 base from V and 7 from J, leaving 23 bases between them. Germline V gene lookup returns CDR1 SGHRS and CDR2 YFSETQ. CDR3 loop: CASSLRFSAGVANEAFF. CDR3 nucleotide sequence: TGCGCCAGCAGCTTGCGTTTCTCGGCAGGGGTTGCAAATGAAGCTTTCTTT.

The rearrangement joins TRBV4-1 to TRBJ2-1; 10 bases are a match to TRBD2. Germline lookup yields CDR1 MGHRA and CDR2 YSYEKL. V lost 1 base, J lost 9 bases, and 9 bases stayed unmatched. The CDR3 covers 16 residues. The CDR3, as DNA: TGCGCCAGCAGCCAAGGATCGACTAGCGGGTGGACTGAGCAGTTCTTC. Amino acids: CASSQGSTSGWTEQFF.

V is TRBV7-2 and J is TRBJ2-1; 7 bases are shared with TRBD1. Germline CDR1 SGHTA, CDR2 FQGNSA. The CDR3 totals 16 residues. With 5 bases clipped from V and 1 base from J, the junction kept 8 bases outside the gene matches. CDR3 sequence: CASSEPPGQSYNEQFF. CDR3 coding DNA: TGTGCCAGCAGCGAGCCCCCGGGACAGTCCTACAATGAGCAGTTCTTC. Supplemented by reference TRBV7-2 and TRBJ2-1, the full variable domain reads GAGVSQSPSNKVTEKGKDVELRCDPISGHTALYWYRQSLGQGLEFLIYFQGNSAPDKSGLPSDRFSAERTGGSVSTLTIQRTQQEDSAVYLCASSEPPGQSYNEQFFGPGTRLTVL.